This T cell receptor beta chain was retrieved from a study of T cells after yellow fever vaccination. Trimming pared 4 bases from V and 3 bases from J, leaving 14 bases between. Germline V gives CDR1 SGDLS, CDR2 YYNGEE. This CDR3 has 14 amino acids. Researchers made TCR cDNA using 5'RACE template switching, and this step added a universal primer site and UMIs. TCRdb itself ran the 5' RACE reads through MiXCR, one entry per CDR3 protein. Of hundreds of thousands of distinct CDR3 sequences listed, approximately 21% were seen once; the top ten hold around 15%. The source of this sequence is a man aged 25 to 40 who received the YFV17D yellow fever vaccine. The J gene is TRBJ2-7, the V gene TRBV9; weak D call: TRBD1 (5 bases). The source material was PBMCs, sampled 15 days after the yellow fever booster vaccination. The CDR3 is CASSPLGPSYEQYF. CDR3 DNA: TGTGCCAGCAGCCCCCTGGGGCCGAGCTACGAGCAGTACTTC.